What follows describes a single TCR beta chain. V shed 2 bases, J shed 4 bases, and the junction held 11 bases outside the gene matches. The germline gives CDR1 SGDLS, CDR2 YYNGEE. This CDR3 region has 16 residues. The sample belongs to a study of blood T cell repertoires in COVID-19. In the study overall: Whether acute or convalescent, the COVID-19 samples came from the United States, Italy and Spain. PBMCs, B-cell-depleted T cells, or T cells provided the cDNA or gDNA that made up the material.

The protocol was immunoSEQ multiplex PCR, while the TCRdb copy is restricted to in-frame clones and leaves out a portion. The sample yields roughly 230,000 clones, 89% seen once. The sequenced material came from peripheral blood. The chain carries TRBV9 and TRBJ1-2, with 7 bases that match TRBD1. This receptor was identified in a woman aged 35 to 49 who had recovered from COVID-19. In nucleotides, the CDR3 is TGTGCCAGCAGCGTTGAATTACAGGGGCCTTCCTATGGCTACACCTTC. Protein: CASSVELQGPSYGYTF.